The 3 T cell receptor beta chains below all came from one sample that was sequenced in a study of prognosis after radiotherapy for stage I lung cancer (dated by TCRdb to about 2021). Sequencing instrument: Illumina HiSeq 3000. Two rounds of multiplex PCR on genomic DNA were used to amplify the TCR beta CDR3 region. In the first PCR round, primers specific to each TRBV and TRBJ gene were used, and the primer sequences were filed in Chinese patent CN105087789A. TCRdb reworked the public reads: Q25 trimming with fastp, MiXCR clone assembly, productive beta chains retained. Rows with one shared CDR3 protein collapse into an entry with the most common genes and DNA. This sample has roughly 27,000 distinct CDR3 sequences in its table, and around 42% of those were observed once. Of the sample, about 16% falls within the top ten clones. The material sequenced was PBMCs, taken before or after stereotactic body radiation therapy (not recorded which). Source of these receptors: a donor over 45 with non-small cell lung cancer.

This clonotype was seen at least ten times. The chain combines TRBV4-3 with TRBJ1-1, with 7 bases identical to TRBD1. There are 16 residues in the CDR3. V was clipped by 2 bases and J by 0 bases; unmatched bases: 6. Germline lookup yields CDR1 LGHNA and CDR2 YSLEER. The DNA of the CDR3 is TGCGCCAGCAGCCAAAACTCCGGGACAGTGAACACTGAAGCTTTCTTT. Protein product: CASSQNSGTVNTEAFF.

The J gene is TRBJ1-1, the V gene TRBV27, with D possibly being TRBD1 (6 bases). There are 13 residues in the CDR3. The germline CDR1 and CDR2 sequences are MNHEY and SMNVEV (reference sequence). V was shortened by 5 bases and J by 4 bases, with 11 bases between the two germline ends. The CDR3 coding sequence is TGTGCCAGCAGTAATACAGGGATCACTGAAGCTTTCTTT. Protein: CASSNTGITEAFF.

Comment on this clonotype: Possible read error: a much larger clone is one base away. The V and J genes are TRBV19 and TRBJ1-5, with D hard to call. The CDR3 is 16 amino acids. The V gene's germline CDR1 is LNHDA and CDR2 SQIVND (reference sequence). The CDR3 nucleotides read TGTGCCAGTAGTACCCCGCGGGAGGTTAGCGATCATCCCCAGCATTTT. Amino acid sequence: CASSTPREVSDHPQHF.